The source of this T cell receptor (beta chain) is a study of blood T cell repertoires in COVID-19. Study details: In each case, the material was cDNA or gDNA derived from T cells, B-cell-depleted T cells, or PBMCs.

Germline V gene data show CDR1 as MNHNS and CDR2 as SASEGT. The J segment lost 3 bases and the V segment lost 2 bases, leaving 4 bases of the junction unmatched. The length of the CDR3 is 16 residues. Libraries were prepared by immunoSEQ multiplex PCR; TCRdb keeps only in-frame clonotypes and omits some of them. The sample shows 90,000 to 150,000 clones, just over 85% of them seen only once. This clone was observed once. The clonotype comes from a woman aged 50 to 65 with active or convalescent COVID-19. Input material: peripheral blood. V usage is TRBV6-1 and J usage is TRBJ2-1; 10 nucleotides agree with TRBD2. As DNA, the CDR3 is TGTGCCAGCAGTGAACTACTAGCGGGGTACTACAATGAGCAGTTCTTC. This translates into CASSELLAGYYNEQFF.